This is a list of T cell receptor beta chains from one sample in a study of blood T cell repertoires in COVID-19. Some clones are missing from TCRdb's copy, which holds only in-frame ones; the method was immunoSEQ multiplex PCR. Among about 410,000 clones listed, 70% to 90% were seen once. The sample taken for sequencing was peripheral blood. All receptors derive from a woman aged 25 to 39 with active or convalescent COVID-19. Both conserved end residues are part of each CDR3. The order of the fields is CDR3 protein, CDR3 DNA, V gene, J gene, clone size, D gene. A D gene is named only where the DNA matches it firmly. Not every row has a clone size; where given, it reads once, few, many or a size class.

CDR3: CASSLTGRQTGANVLTF; DNA: TGTGCCAGCAGTTTGACAGGGAGGCAGACGGGGGCCAACGTCCTGACTTTC; V: TRBV27; J: TRBJ2-6; size: NA; D: NA
CDR3: CASSPGTGGADTQYF; DNA: TGTGCCAGCAGTCCCGGGACAGGGGGCGCAGATACGCAGTATTTT; V: TRBV27; J: TRBJ2-3; size: NA; D: TRBD1
CDR3: CASLLRGQGNQPQHF; DNA: TGTGCAAGTCTCCTCAGGGGGCAGGGCAATCAGCCCCAGCATTTT; V: TRBV12-2; J: TRBJ1-5; size: NA; D: NA
CDR3: CASSWKTGTVITGELFF; DNA: TGTGCCAGCAGCTGGAAGACAGGGACGGTAATCACCGGGGAGCTGTTTTTT; V: TRBV5-6; J: TRBJ2-2; size: NA; D: TRBD1
CDR3: CASSSGRGFSYEQYF; DNA: TGTGCCAGCAGTAGCGGGAGGGGGTTTTCCTACGAGCAGTACTTC; V: TRBV6-5; J: TRBJ2-7; size: NA; D: TRBD2
CDR3: CASSLGSGTGNTEAFF; DNA: TGTGCCAGCAGCTTAGGGTCCGGGACAGGGAACACTGAAGCTTTCTTT; V: TRBV7-9; J: TRBJ1-1; size: NA; D: TRBD1
CDR3: CASSSGVYEKLFF; DNA: TGTGCCAGCAGTTCAGGGGTGTATGAAAAACTGTTTTTT; V: TRBV27; J: TRBJ1-4; size: NA; D: NA
CDR3: CASSASLAGGPNEQFF; DNA: TGTGCCAGCAGCGCTTCACTAGCGGGAGGGCCTAATGAGCAGTTCTTC; V: TRBV11-2; J: TRBJ2-1; size: NA; D: TRBD2
CDR3: CASSLGTSSGNTIYF; DNA: TGTGCCAGCAGTTTGGGCACGAGCTCTGGAAACACCATATATTTT; V: TRBV27; J: TRBJ1-3; size: NA; D: NA
CDR3: CASSSHVSSGNTIYF; DNA: TGTGCCAGTAGTTCGCACGTCAGCTCTGGAAACACCATATATTTT; V: TRBV19; J: TRBJ1-3; size: NA; D: NA
CDR3: CASSLRSPQGSTPLHF; DNA: TGTGCCAGCAGTTTACGGAGCCCGCAGGGTAGTACACCCCTCCACTTT; V: TRBV27; J: TRBJ1-6; size: once; D: NA
CDR3: CASSINRAEKLFF; DNA: TGTGCCAGTAGTATTAACAGGGCCGAAAAACTGTTTTTT; V: TRBV19; J: TRBJ1-4; size: NA; D: NA
CDR3: CAWSVSTGDGNTIYF; DNA: TGTGCCTGGAGTGTTTCGACGGGGGATGGAAACACCATATATTTT; V: TRBV30; J: TRBJ1-3; size: NA; D: NA
CDR3: CASSGQASGNTIYF; DNA: TGTGCCAGCAGTGGACAAGCCTCTGGAAACACCATATATTTT; V: TRBV2; J: TRBJ1-3; size: NA; D: NA
CDR3: CASSQDPVESYEQYF; DNA: TGTGCCAGCAGCCAAGACCCCGTCGAGAGCTACGAGCAGTACTTC; V: TRBV3-1/TRBV3-2; J: TRBJ2-7; size: NA; D: NA
CDR3: CASSEGAGFYEQYF; DNA: TGTGCCAGCAGTGAGGGGGCAGGGTTCTACGAGCAGTACTTC; V: TRBV2; J: TRBJ2-7; size: NA; D: NA
CDR3: CAWSPLGGTSGNTIYF; DNA: TGTGCCTGGAGCCCCCTGGGGGGAACATCTGGAAACACCATATATTTT; V: TRBV30; J: TRBJ1-3; size: once; D: NA
CDR3: CATSRLAEETQYF; DNA: TGTGCCACCAGCAGACTAGCGGAAGAGACCCAGTACTTC; V: TRBV15; J: TRBJ2-5; size: NA; D: TRBD2
CDR3: CASSLADDGGSSYNEQFF; DNA: TGTGCCAGCAGCTTGGCCGATGATGGCGGGAGCTCCTACAATGAGCAGTTCTTC; V: TRBV5-5; J: TRBJ2-1; size: NA; D: TRBD2
CDR3: CASSQDVQGAGGELFF; DNA: TGTGCCAGCAGCCAAGACGTGCAGGGGGCCGGCGGGGAGCTGTTTTTT; V: TRBV4-2; J: TRBJ2-2; size: NA; D: TRBD1
CDR3: CASSESTGQGPQHF; DNA: TGCGCCAGCAGTGAGTCAACTGGACAGGGGCCCCAGCATTTT; V: TRBV10-1; J: TRBJ1-5; size: few; D: TRBD1
CDR3: CASSADTGTGGGYTF; DNA: TGCGCCAGCAGCGCCGATACCGGGACAGGGGGTGGCTACACCTTC; V: TRBV5-1; J: TRBJ1-2; size: NA; D: TRBD1
CDR3: CASTRGTEAFF; DNA: TGTGCCAGCACCCGAGGCACTGAAGCTTTCTTT; V: TRBV6-5; J: TRBJ1-1; size: NA; D: NA
CDR3: CSVVAGVDTEAFF; DNA: TGCAGCGTTGTTGCAGGGGTGGACACTGAAGCTTTCTTT; V: TRBV29-1; J: TRBJ1-1; size: NA; D: NA
CDR3: CASSLGLAETQYF; DNA: TGTGCCAGCAGCTTAGGACTAGCGGAGACCCAGTACTTC; V: TRBV7-2; J: TRBJ2-5; size: NA; D: TRBD2
CDR3: CASSSDRLDEAFF; DNA: TGTGCCAGCAGTAGCGACAGGTTGGATGAAGCTTTCTTT; V: TRBV12-3/TRBV12-4; J: TRBJ1-1; size: NA; D: NA
CDR3: CASSPGQGLAGELFF; DNA: TGTGCCAGCTCACCGGGACAGGGCTTAGCCGGGGAGCTGTTTTTT; V: TRBV18; J: TRBJ2-2; size: NA; D: TRBD1
CDR3: CASSQDTGGYREQKLFF; DNA: TGCGCCAGCAGCCAAGATACGGGAGGGTACAGGGAGCAAAAACTGTTTTTT; V: TRBV4-1; J: TRBJ1-4; size: NA; D: NA
CDR3: CASQAGDVNEQFF; DNA: TGTGCCAGCCAGGCGGGAGATGTAAATGAGCAGTTCTTC; V: TRBV2; J: TRBJ2-1; size: NA; D: TRBD2
CDR3: CASRSMGVRGTDTQYF; DNA: TGTGCCAGCAGATCTATGGGGGTGCGGGGGACAGATACGCAGTATTTT; V: TRBV5-5; J: TRBJ2-3; size: NA; D: TRBD2
CDR3: CASSYVQGSTDTQYF; DNA: TGTGCCAGCAGTTACGTGCAGGGGAGCACAGATACGCAGTATTTT; V: TRBV6-6; J: TRBJ2-3; size: once; D: NA
CDR3: CASSTTGEGANVLTF; DNA: TGCGCCAGCAGCACGACAGGGGAAGGGGCCAACGTCCTGACTTTC; V: TRBV5-1; J: TRBJ2-6; size: NA; D: TRBD1
CDR3: CAWSVSGKLFF; DNA: TGTGCCTGGAGTGTATCCGGAAAACTGTTTTTT; V: TRBV30; J: TRBJ1-4; size: NA; D: NA
CDR3: CASSQVGETRQIF; DNA: TGTGCCAGCAGCCAAGTTGGAGAGACCCGGCAGATTTTT; V: TRBV3-1/TRBV3-2; J: TRBJ1-3; size: many; D: NA
CDR3: CASSIAGPNEKLFF; DNA: TGTGCCAGTAGTATAGCTGGCCCTAATGAAAAACTGTTTTTT; V: TRBV19; J: TRBJ1-4; size: NA; D: NA
CDR3: CASSLFQGYEQYF; DNA: TGTGCCAGCAGCTTATTTCAGGGCTACGAGCAGTACTTC; V: TRBV11-2; J: TRBJ2-7; size: NA; D: NA
CDR3: CASSSNTEAFF; DNA: TGTGCCAGCAGCAGCAACACTGAAGCTTTCTTT; V: TRBV3-1/TRBV3-2; J: TRBJ1-1; size: few; D: NA
CDR3: CASSQLSGNTIYF; DNA: TGTGCCAGCAGTCAACTCTCTGGAAACACCATATATTTT; V: TRBV7-9; J: TRBJ1-3; size: NA; D: NA
CDR3: CASSPRENTEAFF; DNA: TGTGCCAGCAGTCCCAGGGAAAACACTGAAGCTTTCTTT; V: TRBV6-2/TRBV6-3; J: TRBJ1-1; size: NA; D: NA
CDR3: CASSQGSAGQETQYF; DNA: TGCGCCAGCAGCCAAGGTTCGGCAGGTCAAGAGACCCAGTACTTC; V: TRBV4-1; J: TRBJ2-5; size: once; D: NA
CDR3: CASSLVGAYGYTF; DNA: TGCGCCAGCAGCTTGGTAGGGGCCTATGGCTACACCTTC; V: TRBV5-1; J: TRBJ1-2; size: few; D: NA